This T cell receptor beta chain was recorded in a study of a mutant IDH1 vaccine in newly diagnosed glioma. About the study: Vaccination started 4-6 weeks after radiotherapy alone, or with temozolomide cycles. There were about 62% males and around 38% females among treated patients, whose mean age was approximately 44 years. Those enrolled had earlier been treated with radiotherapy, temozolomide, or both, mostly both.

This clone has more than one count but fewer than ten. No antigen is known for it. Germline CDR1 MNHEY, CDR2 SVGAGI. Between the trimmed V and J ends, which lost 7 bases and 0 bases, there was a span of 13 bases. This CDR3 is built from 14 residues. As for time point: week 23, last vaccination. With topical imiquimod, each dose of the vaccine consisted of 300 ug of mutant IDH1 20-mer peptide. Overall study findings and caveats: Immune responses induced by the vaccine were seen in 93.3% of patients, spanning multiple MHC alleles.

Assay: immunoSEQ multiplex PCR; the TCRdb copy retains only in-frame clones and omits some. The repertoire has 50,000 to 60,000 clones, 80% of them found once; the top ten carry roughly 6.2%. The receptor was derived from a man aged 40-55 years with glioma. The specimen comprised PBMCs, sampled from a glioma patient whose treatment included an IDH1 peptide vaccine. This rearrangement joins TRBV6-5 to TRBJ2-7; no clear D. CDR3 DNA: TGTGCCAGCACCCCGACTTGGACCTCCTACGAGCAGTACTTC. Its protein is CASTPTWTSYEQYF.